This T cell receptor beta chain was recorded in a study of blood T cell repertoires in COVID-19. The protocol was immunoSEQ multiplex PCR, while the TCRdb copy is restricted to in-frame clones and leaves out a portion. The data contain 240,000 or so clones, about 68% of them seen just once; the ten biggest clones take up approximately 3.2%. The receptor was derived from a woman over 75 with acute or convalescent COVID-19. The sequenced sample was peripheral blood.

CDR3 region: CASSLGSSGSSYNEQFF. DNA of the CDR3: TGTGCCAGCAGCTTGGGAAGTAGCGGGAGCTCCTACAATGAGCAGTTCTTC. V usage is TRBV5-4 and J usage is TRBJ2-1, with 9 bases matching TRBD2. The junction had 4 bases not matched to a gene; V was cut back by 0 bases and J by 0 bases. The CDR3 totals 17 residues. Germline assignment: CDR1 SGHNT and CDR2 YYREEE (reference sequence).